The TCR beta chain described here comes from a study of shared clonotypes between healthy human individuals. Overall study findings and caveats: Approximately 5.1% was the fraction of naive CD4 clonotypes found shared across a few donors. How much donors shared clonotypes was expected to be affected by sequencing depth.

Concerning this clone itself: Its specificity is not known.

Across several immunoSEQ plates, the genomic DNA of each subset was split evenly. Original processing notes: Filtering differed since immunoSEQ provided only junctions, with no quality scores. TCRdb's table, derived via immunoSEQ multiplex PCR, lists solely in-frame clones and lacks some. V, J and clone size are taken as reported in that table, and D and trimming were inferred from the DNA itself. The sample lists 1.5 million to 2.5 million clones; about 95% were seen once. CD8 cells regarded as naive lacked CD45RO, were positively chosen for CCR7, and omitted terminally differentiated effector memory CD45RA+ cells. V lost 4 bases to trimming and J lost 6 bases, with 16 bases between them. CDR1 MGHRA and CDR2 YSYEKL come from the germline V gene. The CDR3 extends over 14 amino acids.

This clonotype was obtained from a man between 18 and 35 years old in good health. The sequencing sample was made of naive CD8+ T cells sorted from blood. The V and J genes are TRBV4-1 and TRBJ2-7; tentatively, D is TRBD2 (6 bases). The chain's CDR3 is CASSLVGGPGEQYF. The CDR3 nucleotides read TGCGCCAGCAGCCTCGTTGGAGGGCCGGGCGAGCAGTACTTC.